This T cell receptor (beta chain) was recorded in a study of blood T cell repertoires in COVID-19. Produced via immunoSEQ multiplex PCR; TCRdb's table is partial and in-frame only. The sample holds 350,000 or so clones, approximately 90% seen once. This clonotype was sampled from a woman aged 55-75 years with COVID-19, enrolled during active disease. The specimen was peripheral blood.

The CDR3 loop reads CASSLEVGVTEAFF. The DNA of the CDR3 is TGTGCCAGCAGCTTAGAGGTGGGAGTTACTGAAGCTTTCTTT. V and J are TRBV7-9 and TRBJ1-1; D is uncertain. Germline V gene sequence: CDR1 SEHNR, CDR2 FQNEAQ (reference sequence). V lost 1 base and J 5 bases, leaving 11 bases between the germline ends. This CDR3 region has 14 residues.